This entry lists 5 T cell receptor beta chains sequenced from one sample in a study of shared clonotypes between healthy human individuals. The method was immunoSEQ multiplex PCR; TCRdb's version includes in-frame clones alone and lacks a portion of them. Seen here are about 1 million clones, 70% to 80% observed once, and the top ten hold approximately 1.5%. Material: memory CD4+ T cells sorted from blood. Subset of the sample: CD45RA-negative fraction. Receptors were obtained from a man younger than 35 in good health.

Worth noting for this clone: The junction shows a germline mismatch at one end, possibly a read error. This rearrangement joins TRBV25-1 to TRBJ2-4; TRBD2 is a possible D gene (5 bases). There are 14 residues in the CDR3. Per germline, CDR1 MGHDK and CDR2 SYGVNS. DNA for the CDR3: TGTGCCAGCAGTGAATATGCCCGGGGTGCACGCCTTAACTTC. Residues: CASSEYARGARLNF.

In this sample, this clone turned up a few times. This chain links TRBV7-9 with TRBJ1-2; 9 nucleotides line up with TRBD1. The germline V gene has CDR1 SEHNR and CDR2 FQNEAQ (reference sequence). V gave up 6 bases and J gave up 4 bases; unmatched junction bases: 0. This CDR3 is 12 amino acids long. CDR3 residues: CASRTGGYGYTF. As DNA, the CDR3 is TGTGCCAGCAGGACAGGGGGCTATGGCTACACCTTC. The full variable domain, its missing parts supplied by reference TRBV7-9 and TRBJ1-2, is DTGVSQNPRHKITKRGQNVTFRCDPISEHNRLYWYRQTLGQGPEFLTYFQNEAQLEKSRLLSDRFSAERPKGSFSTLEIQRTEQGDSAMYLCASRTGGYGYTFGSGTRLTVV.

About this clone itself: Other DNA sequences in this specimen translate into the identical CDR3. This chain links TRBV5-1 with TRBJ1-2, with a tentative D call TRBD1 (5 bases). Germline V gene data show CDR1 as SGHRS and CDR2 as YFSETQ. The CDR3 is made up of 13 amino acids. V was trimmed by 4 bases and J by 1 base, leaving 8 bases between them. CDR3 DNA sequence: TGCGCCAGCAGCCCCGACAGTAACTATGGCTACACCTTC. It yields the protein CASSPDSNYGYTF.

The sample holds a few counts of this clone. This chain uses TRBV11-1 with TRBJ1-6; D not certain. Trimming pared 4 bases from V and 7 bases from J, leaving 11 bases between. This CDR3 spans 14 amino acids. Germline V gives CDR1 SGHAT, CDR2 FQDESV (reference sequence). The CDR3 nucleotides are TGTGCCAGCAGCTCCAGACAAGGGAATTCACCCCTCCACTTT. This codes for CASSSRQGNSPLHF.

As to this clone: A much bigger clone sits one base away, suggesting this may be a read error. The V call is TRBV6-5, the J call TRBJ2-1; D may be TRBD2 (6 bases). Trimming removed 6 bases at V and 7 bases at J, with 10 bases between. This CDR3 spans 12 amino acids. The germline CDR1 and CDR2 sequences are MNHEY and SVGAGI. Here the CDR3 reads CASSKTSNEQFF. The CDR3 DNA is TGTGCCAGCAGCAAGACTAGTAATGAGCAGTTCTTC.